This TCR beta chain is from a study of blood T cell repertoires in COVID-19. The CDR3 is 17 amino acids. V dropped 1 base and J dropped 1; count of bases not matched to a gene: 7. CDR1 LGHNA and CDR2 YNFKEQ come from the germline V gene. Clones were read by immunoSEQ multiplex PCR, and TCRdb kept only the in-frame ones, dropping some. The sample has approximately 170,000 clones, roughly nine tenths seen once; the top ten hold around 25%. This sequence originates from a man in his fifties or sixties with acute or convalescent COVID-19. The material sequenced was peripheral blood. V gene TRBV4-2 combines with J gene TRBJ1-1, with TRBD1 matching over 9 bases. CDR3 sequence reads: CASSQGLPGQGNTEAFF. CDR3 nucleotides: TGTGCCAGCAGCCAAGGATTACCGGGACAGGGGAACACTGAAGCTTTCTTT.